This T cell receptor beta chain comes out of a study of blood T cell repertoires in COVID-19. Looking at the study overall: Sites in the United States, Italy and Spain provided acute and convalescent COVID-19 samples.

Participants reported their clinical history, and cohort assignment relied on those reports. Donors in Cohort 3 counted as recovered after two negative PCRs, clearance, or symptom resolution. The data were produced by immunoSEQ multiplex PCR, yet TCRdb's version contains in-frame clones alone and is incomplete. Of some 330,000 clones detected, over 70% appear once; the ten largest clones hold about 5%. V shed 4 bases, J shed 5 bases, and the junction held 5 bases outside the gene matches. The CDR3 covers 15 residues. Germline V gene data show CDR1 as MRHNA and CDR2 as SNTAGT. The sequence was collected from a man aged 25 to 40 who had recovered from COVID-19. The specimen was PBMCs or T cells enriched from blood (not recorded which). The V call is TRBV6-4, the J call TRBJ2-1; 10 bases map to TRBD2. CDR3 DNA: TGTGCCAGCAGTGCTAGCGGGGGAGAGAACAATGAGCAGTTCTTC. Protein sequence: CASSASGGENNEQFF.